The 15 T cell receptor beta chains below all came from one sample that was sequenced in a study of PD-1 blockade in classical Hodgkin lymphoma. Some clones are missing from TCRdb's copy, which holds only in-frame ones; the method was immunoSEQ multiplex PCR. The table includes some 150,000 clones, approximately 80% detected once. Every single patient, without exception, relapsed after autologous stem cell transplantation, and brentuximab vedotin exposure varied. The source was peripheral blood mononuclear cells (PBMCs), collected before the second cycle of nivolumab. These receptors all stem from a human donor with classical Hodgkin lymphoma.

The CDR3 nucleotides read TGTGCCTGGAGTGTAAACAGGGACAATGAGCAGTTCTTC. This encodes CAWSVNRDNEQFF. The chain combines TRBV30 with TRBJ2-1; a possible D gene is TRBD1 (6 bases). Germline values: CDR1 GTSNPN, CDR2 SVGIG (reference sequence). Deletions cut 0 bases from V and 5 bases from J, with 8 bases between. The CDR3 spans 13 residues.

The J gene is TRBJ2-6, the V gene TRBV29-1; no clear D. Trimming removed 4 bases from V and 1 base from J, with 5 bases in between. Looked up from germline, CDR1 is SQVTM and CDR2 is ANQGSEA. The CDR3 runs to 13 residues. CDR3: CSVVTSGANVLTF. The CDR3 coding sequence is TGCAGCGTTGTTACTTCTGGGGCCAACGTCCTGACTTTC.

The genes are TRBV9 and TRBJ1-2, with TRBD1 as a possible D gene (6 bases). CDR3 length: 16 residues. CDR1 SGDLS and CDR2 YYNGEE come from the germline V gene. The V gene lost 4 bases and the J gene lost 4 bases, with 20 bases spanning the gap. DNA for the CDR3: TGTGCCAGCAGCCCCACTGGGGGGGCGCAGGCCTATGGCTACACCTTC. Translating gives CASSPTGGAQAYGYTF.

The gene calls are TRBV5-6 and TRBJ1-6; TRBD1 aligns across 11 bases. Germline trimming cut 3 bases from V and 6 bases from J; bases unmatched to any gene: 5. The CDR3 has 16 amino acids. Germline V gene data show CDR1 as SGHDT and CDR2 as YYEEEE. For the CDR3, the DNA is TGTGCCAGCAGCTGGAGGACAGGGGGCGGTAATTCACCCCTCCACTTT. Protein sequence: CASSWRTGGGNSPLHF.

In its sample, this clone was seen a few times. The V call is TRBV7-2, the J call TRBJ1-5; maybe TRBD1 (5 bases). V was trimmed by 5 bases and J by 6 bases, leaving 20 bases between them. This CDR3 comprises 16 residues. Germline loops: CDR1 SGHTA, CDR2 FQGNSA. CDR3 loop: CASSPYLGGESQPQHF. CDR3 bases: TGTGCCAGCAGCCCGTATCTCGGGGGGGAAAGTCAGCCCCAGCATTTT. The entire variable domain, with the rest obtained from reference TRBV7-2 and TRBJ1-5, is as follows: GAGVSQSPSNKVTEKGKDVELRCDPISGHTALYWYRQSLGQGLEFLIYFQGNSAPDKSGLPSDRFSAERTGGSVSTLTIQRTQQEDSAVYLCASSPYLGGESQPQHFGDGTRLSIL.

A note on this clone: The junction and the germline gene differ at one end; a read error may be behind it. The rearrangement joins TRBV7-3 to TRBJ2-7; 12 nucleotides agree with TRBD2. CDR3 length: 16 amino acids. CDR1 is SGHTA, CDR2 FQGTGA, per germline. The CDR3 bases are TGCGCCAGCAGCCTCGTAGGACTAGCGGGACGGTACGAGCAGTACTTC. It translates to CASSLVGLAGRYEQYF.

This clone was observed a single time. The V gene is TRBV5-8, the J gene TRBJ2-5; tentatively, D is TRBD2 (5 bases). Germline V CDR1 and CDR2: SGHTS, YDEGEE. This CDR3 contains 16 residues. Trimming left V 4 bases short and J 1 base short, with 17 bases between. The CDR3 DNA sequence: TGTGCCAGCAGCCCCGGCAACTCGGACTCCCAAGAGACCCAGTACTTC. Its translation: CASSPGNSDSQETQYF. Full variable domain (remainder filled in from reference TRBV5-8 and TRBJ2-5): EAGVTQSPTHLIKTRGQQATLRCSPISGHTSVYWYQQALGLGLQFLLWYDEGEERNRGNFPPRFSGRQFPNYSSELNVNALELEDSALYLCASSPGNSDSQETQYFGPGTRLLVL.

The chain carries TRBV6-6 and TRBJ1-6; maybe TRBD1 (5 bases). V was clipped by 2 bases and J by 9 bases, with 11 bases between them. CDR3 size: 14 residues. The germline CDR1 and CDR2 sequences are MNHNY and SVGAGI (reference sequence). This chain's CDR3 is CASSYGGSGSPLHF. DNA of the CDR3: TGTGCCAGCAGTTACGGGGGGTCGGGTTCACCCCTCCACTTT.

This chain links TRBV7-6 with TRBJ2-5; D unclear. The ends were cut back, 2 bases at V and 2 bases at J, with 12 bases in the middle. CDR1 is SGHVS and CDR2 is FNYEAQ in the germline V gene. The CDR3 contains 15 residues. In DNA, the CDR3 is TGTGCCAGCAGCTTACCCGGAGCACTTCAAGAGACCCAGTACTTC. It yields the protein CASSLPGALQETQYF.

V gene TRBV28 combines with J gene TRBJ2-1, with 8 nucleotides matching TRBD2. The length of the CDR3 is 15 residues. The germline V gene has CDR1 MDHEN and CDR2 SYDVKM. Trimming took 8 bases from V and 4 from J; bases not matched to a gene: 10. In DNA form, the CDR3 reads TGTGCCAGCGGGAGAAGCGGGAGTGGTTACAATGAGCAGTTCTTC. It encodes CASGRSGSGYNEQFF.

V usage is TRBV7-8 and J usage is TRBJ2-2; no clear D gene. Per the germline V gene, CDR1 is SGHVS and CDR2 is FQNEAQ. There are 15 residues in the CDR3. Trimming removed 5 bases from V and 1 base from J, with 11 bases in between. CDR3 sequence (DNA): TGTGCCAGCAGCCTACGGTTACAGAACACCGGGGAGCTGTTTTTT. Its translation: CASSLRLQNTGELFF.

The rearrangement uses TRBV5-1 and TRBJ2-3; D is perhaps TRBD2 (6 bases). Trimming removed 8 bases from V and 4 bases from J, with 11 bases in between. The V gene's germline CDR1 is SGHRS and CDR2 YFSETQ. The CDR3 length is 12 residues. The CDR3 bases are TGCGCCAGTCGGGAGACCGCAGATACGCAGTATTTT. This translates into CASRETADTQYF.

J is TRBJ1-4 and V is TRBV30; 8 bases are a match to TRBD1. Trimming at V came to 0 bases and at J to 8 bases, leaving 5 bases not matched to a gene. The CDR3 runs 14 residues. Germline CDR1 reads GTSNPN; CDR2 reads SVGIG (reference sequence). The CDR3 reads CAWSVGQGREKLFF. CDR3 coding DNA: TGTGCCTGGAGTGTAGGACAGGGACGGGAAAAACTGTTTTTT.

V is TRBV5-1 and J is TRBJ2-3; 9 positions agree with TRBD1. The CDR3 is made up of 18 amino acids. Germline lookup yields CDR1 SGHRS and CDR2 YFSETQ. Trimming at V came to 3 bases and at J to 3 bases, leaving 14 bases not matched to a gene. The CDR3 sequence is CASSWGQTGGWGTDTQYF. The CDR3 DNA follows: TGCGCCAGCAGCTGGGGACAAACAGGGGGCTGGGGAACAGATACGCAGTATTTT.

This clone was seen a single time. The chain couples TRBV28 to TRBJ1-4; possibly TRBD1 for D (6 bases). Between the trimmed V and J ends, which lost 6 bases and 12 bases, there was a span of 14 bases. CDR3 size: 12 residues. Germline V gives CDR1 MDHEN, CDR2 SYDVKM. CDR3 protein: CASSVQGNELFF. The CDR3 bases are TGTGCCAGCAGCGTACAGGGTAATGAACTGTTTTTT. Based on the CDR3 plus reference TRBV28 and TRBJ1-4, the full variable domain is DVKVTQSSRYLVKRTGEKVFLECVQDMDHENMFWYRQDPGLGLRLIYFSYDVKMKEKGDIPEGYSVSREKKERFSLILESASTNQTSMYLCASSVQGNELFFGSGTQLSVL.